This T cell receptor (beta chain) is from a study of early stage breast cancer tumors. This CDR3 is built from 16 residues. The V gene's germline CDR1 is SGHRS and CDR2 YFSETQ. The V end was cut by 2 bases, the J end by 1 base, with 15 bases between. The protocol was immunoSEQ multiplex PCR, while the TCRdb copy is restricted to in-frame clones and leaves out a portion. This table has 40,000 to 60,000 clones, 83% appearing once. The sequence was collected from a person aged 50-59 years with breast cancer. The sequenced material came from blood. This chain joins TRBV5-1 and TRBJ2-5, with D perhaps TRBD1 or TRBD2 (6 bases each). The CDR3 bases are TGCGCCAGCAGCTTATCCGGGAGAGGGGGCCAAGAGACCCAGTACTTC. This encodes CASSLSGRGGQETQYF.